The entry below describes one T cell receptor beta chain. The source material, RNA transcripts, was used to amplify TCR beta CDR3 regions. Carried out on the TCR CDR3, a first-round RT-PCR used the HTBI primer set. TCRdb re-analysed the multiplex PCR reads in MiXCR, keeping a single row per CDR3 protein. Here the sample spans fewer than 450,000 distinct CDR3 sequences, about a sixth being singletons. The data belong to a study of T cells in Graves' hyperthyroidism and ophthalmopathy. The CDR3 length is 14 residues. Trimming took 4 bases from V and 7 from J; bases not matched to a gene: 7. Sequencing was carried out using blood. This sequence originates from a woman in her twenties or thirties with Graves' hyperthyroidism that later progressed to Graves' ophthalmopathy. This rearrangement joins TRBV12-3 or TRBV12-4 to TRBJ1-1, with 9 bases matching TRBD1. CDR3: CASSSTGGLSEAFF. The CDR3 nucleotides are TGTGCCAGCAGTTCCACAGGGGGCTTAAGTGAAGCTTTCTTT.